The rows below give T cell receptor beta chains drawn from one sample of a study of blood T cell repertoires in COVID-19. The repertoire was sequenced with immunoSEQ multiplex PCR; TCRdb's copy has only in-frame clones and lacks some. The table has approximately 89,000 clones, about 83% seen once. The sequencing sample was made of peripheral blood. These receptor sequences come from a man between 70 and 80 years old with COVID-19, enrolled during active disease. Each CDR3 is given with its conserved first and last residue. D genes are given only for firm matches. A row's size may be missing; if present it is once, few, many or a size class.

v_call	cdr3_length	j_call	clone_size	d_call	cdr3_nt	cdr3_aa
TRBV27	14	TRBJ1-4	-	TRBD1	TGTGCCAGCAGAAGGGGGCGCAAAGACGAAAAACTGTTTTTT	CASRRGRKDEKLFF
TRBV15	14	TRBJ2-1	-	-	TGTGCCACCAGCGGAGCGGGTGGGGGGGCTGAGCAGTTCTTC	CATSGAGGGAEQFF
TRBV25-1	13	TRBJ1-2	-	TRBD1	TGTGCCAGCCTCGGACAGGGAGACTATGGCTACACCTTC	CASLGQGDYGYTF
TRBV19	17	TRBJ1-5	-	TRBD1	TGTGCCAGTAGTTTAGGCCGTACAGGGGGCATCAATCAGCCCCAGCATTTT	CASSLGRTGGINQPQHF
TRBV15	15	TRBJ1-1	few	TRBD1	TGTGCCACCAGCAGGGACAGGGGACGGAACACTGAAGCTTTCTTT	CATSRDRGRNTEAFF
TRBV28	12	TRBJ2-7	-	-	TGTGCCAGCAGGGGGACTGTCTACGAGCAGTACTTC	CASRGTVYEQYF
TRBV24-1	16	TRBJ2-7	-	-	TGTGCCACCAGGGACTTGGGCAGGGGCACCCCCTACGAGCAGTACTTC	CATRDLGRGTPYEQYF
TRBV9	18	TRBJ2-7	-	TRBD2	TGTGCCAGCAGCGTAGGACCTAGCGGGGGAACCAGCTCCTACGAGCAGTACTTC	CASSVGPSGGTSSYEQYF
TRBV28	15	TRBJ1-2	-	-	TGTGCCAGCAGTTTAGATGGGGGCAGGGCGAAAGGCTACACCTTC	CASSLDGGRAKGYTF
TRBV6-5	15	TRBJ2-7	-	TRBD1	TGTGCCAGCAGTTGGAAGACAGGGTCCGGAGACGAGCAGTACTTC	CASSWKTGSGDEQYF
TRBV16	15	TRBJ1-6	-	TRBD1	TGTGCCAGCAGCCAAGGGACAGGGCGGAATTCACCCCTCCACTTT	CASSQGTGRNSPLHF
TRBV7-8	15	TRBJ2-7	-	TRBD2	TGTGCCAGCAGCTTCCCAGCGGGAGGATCCTACGAGCAGTACTTC	CASSFPAGGSYEQYF
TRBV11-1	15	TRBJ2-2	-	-	TGTGCCAGCAGCACCTGGACAGCGAACACCGGGGAGCTGTTTTTT	CASSTWTANTGELFF
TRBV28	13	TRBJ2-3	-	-	TGTGCCAGCAGTGACAGCAACACAGATACGCAGTATTTT	CASSDSNTDTQYF
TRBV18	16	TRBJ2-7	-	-	TGTGCCAGCTCACCCCCGGGAGGGGGCCATACTTACGAGCAGTACTTC	CASSPPGGGHTYEQYF
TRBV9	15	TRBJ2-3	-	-	TGTGCCAGCAGCAACAGGGGGACTACCACAGATACGCAGTATTTT	CASSNRGTTTDTQYF
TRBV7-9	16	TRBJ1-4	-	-	TGTGCCAGCAGCCTTTCTGGGGGCGGGACTAATGAAAAACTGTTTTTT	CASSLSGGGTNEKLFF
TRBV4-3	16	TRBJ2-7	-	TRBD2	TGCGCCAGCAGCCAGGATAATAGCGGGGACTCCTACGAGCAGTACTTC	CASSQDNSGDSYEQYF
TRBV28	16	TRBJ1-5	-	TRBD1	TGTGCCAGCAGTCCCGGGACAGGGGGTTCGAATCAGCCCCAGCATTTT	CASSPGTGGSNQPQHF
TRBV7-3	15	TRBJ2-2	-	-	TGTGCCAGCAGCCTCGGACTCGGGAACACCGGGGAGCTGTTTTTT	CASSLGLGNTGELFF
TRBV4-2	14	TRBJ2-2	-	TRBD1	TGTGCCAGCAGCCATCAGGGGGCGGTCGGGGAGCTGTTTTTT	CASSHQGAVGELFF
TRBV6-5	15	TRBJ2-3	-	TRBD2	TGTGCCAGCAGACGACTAGCGGGAGATACAGATACGCAGTATTTT	CASRRLAGDTDTQYF
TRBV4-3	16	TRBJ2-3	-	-	TGCGCCAGCAGCCAAGATCGGAGGGGGCTAGCGGGTACGCAGTATTTT	CASSQDRRGLAGTQYF
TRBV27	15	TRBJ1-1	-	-	TGTGCCAGCAGAGGGGGGGGGCGGATGAACACTGAAGCTTTCTTT	CASRGGGRMNTEAFF
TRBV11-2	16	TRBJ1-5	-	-	TGTGCCAGCAGCCTGGGACTTGGCTCCGGCAATCAGCCCCAGCATTTT	CASSLGLGSGNQPQHF
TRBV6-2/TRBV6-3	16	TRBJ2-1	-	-	TGTGCCAGCAGTTACGCCCTCTATAGCTCCTACAATGAGCAGTTCTTC	CASSYALYSSYNEQFF
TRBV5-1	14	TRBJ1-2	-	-	TGCGCCAGCAGCTTGGGACAGGCCGCCGGTGGCTACACCTTC	CASSLGQAAGGYTF
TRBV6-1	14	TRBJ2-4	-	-	TGTGCCAGCAGTGATCCCTTAGCCAAAAACATTCAGTACTTC	CASSDPLAKNIQYF
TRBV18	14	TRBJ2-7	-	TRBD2	TGTGCCAGCTCACCAGGGACTAGCAGCTACGAGCAGTACTTC	CASSPGTSSYEQYF
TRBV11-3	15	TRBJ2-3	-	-	TGTGCCAGCAGCCGACACGGACAGAGCACAGATACGCAGTATTTT	CASSRHGQSTDTQYF
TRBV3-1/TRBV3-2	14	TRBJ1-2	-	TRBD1	TGTGCCAGCAGCCCTCCGGGACAGATTTGTGGCTACACCTTC	CASSPPGQICGYTF
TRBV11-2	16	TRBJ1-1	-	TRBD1	TGTGCCAGCAGCTTAGCAGGGGGCGGAGGGAACACTGAAGCTTTCTTT	CASSLAGGGGNTEAFF
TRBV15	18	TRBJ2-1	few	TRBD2	TGTGCCACCAGCAGAGATGGTAGTGGTCTAGCGGGAGGAGATGAGCAGTTCTTC	CATSRDGSGLAGGDEQFF
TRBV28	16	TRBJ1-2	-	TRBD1	TGTGCCAGCAGTTCAGATGGACAGGGGGCTCATTATGGCTACACCTTC	CASSSDGQGAHYGYTF
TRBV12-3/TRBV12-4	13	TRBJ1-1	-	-	TGTGCCAGCAGTTTCCAGGGAAGGGCTGAAGCTTTCTTT	CASSFQGRAEAFF
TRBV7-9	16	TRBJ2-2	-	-	TGTGCCAGCAGCAAGGGGGCAGGGACTAACACCGGGGAGCTGTTTTTT	CASSKGAGTNTGELFF
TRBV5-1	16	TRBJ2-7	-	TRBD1	TGCGCCAGCAGCCGGACAGGGTCTTCTCCCTCCTACGAGCAGTACTTC	CASSRTGSSPSYEQYF
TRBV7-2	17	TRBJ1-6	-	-	TGTGCCAGCAGCTTAAGGGGGGGGTCTTCCCATAATTCACCCCTCCACTTT	CASSLRGGSSHNSPLHF
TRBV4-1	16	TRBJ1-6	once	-	TGCGCCAGCAGCCTAAGGGCGGGGGCGAATAATTCACCCCTCCACTTT	CASSLRAGANNSPLHF
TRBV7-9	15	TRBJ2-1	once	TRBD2	TGTGCCAGCAGAATAAGCGGGAGCGGCCGCAATGAGCAGTTCTTC	CASRISGSGRNEQFF
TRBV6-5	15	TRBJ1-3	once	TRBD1	TGTGCCAGCAGTTACGGGACAGCATCTGGAAACACCATATATTTT	CASSYGTASGNTIYF
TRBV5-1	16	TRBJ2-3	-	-	TGCGCCAGCAGTAGGTCGGGAGTATCTAGTACAGATACGCAGTATTTT	CASSRSGVSSTDTQYF
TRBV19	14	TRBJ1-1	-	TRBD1	TGTGCCAGTAGTATACAGGGGGCGAACACTGAAGCTTTCTTT	CASSIQGANTEAFF
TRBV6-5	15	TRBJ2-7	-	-	TGTGCCAGCAGTCGCTACTTTGTAGCCCCCTACGAGCAGTACTTC	CASSRYFVAPYEQYF
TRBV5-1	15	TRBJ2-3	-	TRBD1	TGCGCCAGCAGAACAGGGACAGTAAGTTCAGATACGCAGTATTTT	CASRTGTVSSDTQYF
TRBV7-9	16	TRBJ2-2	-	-	TGTGCCAGCAGCTCTTGGGGGCGGTCGAACACCGGGGAGCTGTTTTTT	CASSSWGRSNTGELFF
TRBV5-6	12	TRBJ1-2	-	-	TGTGCCAGCAGCTTGGTACAGGGTGGCGGCACCTTC	CASSLVQGGGTF
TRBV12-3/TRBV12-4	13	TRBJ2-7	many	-	TGTGCCAGCAGTCGGGACTCCACCTACGAGCAGTACTTC	CASSRDSTYEQYF
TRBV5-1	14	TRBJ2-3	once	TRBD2	TGCGCCAGCAGCCCACTAGCGGGTGGAGATACGCAGTATTTT	CASSPLAGGDTQYF
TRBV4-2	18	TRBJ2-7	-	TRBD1	TGTGCCAGCAGCCACGGGAACAGGGGGAAATTTAGCTCCTACGAGCAGTACTTC	CASSHGNRGKFSSYEQYF
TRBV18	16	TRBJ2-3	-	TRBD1	TGTGCCAGCTCACCGGCCGGGACAGGGGGACCCCGTGCGCAGTATTTT	CASSPAGTGGPRAQYF
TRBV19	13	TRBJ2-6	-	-	TGTGCCACCACCACAGGATGGGCCAACGTCCTGACTTTC	CATTTGWANVLTF